This T cell receptor beta chain is from a study of cytotoxic CD8 clonotypes in ibrutinib-treated CLL. Whole-study results and caveats: There were few public clonotypes, and on treatment they contracted or stayed stable. Sustained-remission and progressing patients' sampling times differed. An increase in clonality occurred at ibrutinib response, followed by a return toward baseline at progression.

Clones were sequenced by immunoSEQ multiplex PCR, and TCRdb holds only the in-frame ones, with some missing. The profile covers about 330,000 clones, with roughly two thirds appearing a single time and roughly 6.7% taken by the ten largest. The CDR3 contains 14 residues. Germline V gene sequence: CDR1 SGHDN, CDR2 FVKESK. Note on this clone: Its antigen is not known. At one end the junction does not follow the germline gene, possibly because of a read error.

The material was PBMCs, obtained after 36 months of ibrutinib treatment. This sequence was found in a human donor with chronic lymphocytic leukemia. The chain employs TRBV14 and TRBJ2-3; D uncertain. DNA of the CDR3: TGTGCCAGCAGCCAAGGGCAAGGGTCCGATATGCAGTATTTT. Translating it yields CASSQGQGSDMQYF.